This T cell receptor (beta chain) was found in a study of cytotoxic CD8 clonotypes in ibrutinib-treated CLL. Study-level information: Response material was collected after a median around 12 months of treatment, range 6 to 36.

T cells were sequenced at a targeted depth of 1 in 200,000 to 1 in 1 million. Repertoires were generated with immunoSEQ multiplex PCR, while TCRdb's copy carries only in-frame clones and drops some. The sample holds almost 250,000 clones; roughly 74% are singletons and the top ten take 15%. Study-wide results and caveats: Clonality was higher at ibrutinib response and returned toward baseline at progression.

In germline, CDR1 is SGHRS, CDR2 YFSETQ. V was cut by 0 bases and J by 2 bases, with 9 bases left in between. The CDR3 loop spans 14 amino acids. About 1.9 micrograms of genomic DNA (from cryopreserved PBMCs) were used for TCR beta libraries. With regard to this clone: Its target is not known.

V and J are TRBV5-1 and TRBJ2-7; D is unclear. This TCR derives from a human donor with chronic lymphocytic leukemia. Material: PBMCs, obtained after 24 months of ibrutinib treatment. The CDR3 region has the DNA TGCGCCAGCAGCTTGGATGGAAAGGCCTACGAGCAGTACTTC. This encodes CASSLDGKAYEQYF.